Following are 4 T cell receptor beta chains from one sample sequenced in a study of T cells in Graves' hyperthyroidism and ophthalmopathy. TCR beta CDR3 regions were amplified from RNA. With the HTBI primer set, the TCR CDR3 went through a first round of RT-PCR. TCRdb reanalysed the multiplex PCR reads using MiXCR and keeps one entry per CDR3 protein. The sample contains roughly 400,000 distinct CDR3 sequences, over 13% of which appear only once. Material: blood. These receptors all come from a man between 50 and 59 years old with Graves' ophthalmopathy.

This clonotype was detected ten times or more. The chain recombines TRBV2 with TRBJ2-1, with D possibly TRBD2 on 6 matching bases. Trimming left V 11 bases short and J 7 bases short, with 18 bases between. The CDR3 totals 13 residues. Per the germline V gene, CDR1 is SNHLY and CDR2 is FYNNEI. CDR3 loop: CAGSEGRMNEQFF. In nucleotides, the CDR3 is TGTGCCGGTTCGGAGGGCCGGATGAATGAGCAGTTCTTC.

This clonotype was observed many times. CDR3 loop: CASSKGQTSSYEQYF. CDR3 coding DNA: TGTGCCAGCAGTAAGGGACAGACTAGCTCCTACGAGCAGTACTTC. The chain has TRBV27 and TRBJ2-7; the D gene is possibly TRBD1 (7 bases). CDR3 size: 15 residues. Germline V gives CDR1 MNHEY, CDR2 SMNVEV (reference sequence). Trimming removed 5 bases from V and 0 bases from J, with 14 bases in between.

The V and J genes are TRBV4-1 and TRBJ2-1, with 7 bases that match TRBD1. V gave up 5 bases and J gave up 4 bases; unmatched junction bases: 8. The germline V gene has CDR1 MGHRA and CDR2 YSYEKL. There are 15 residues in the CDR3. CDR3 region: CASSDTGAGYNEQFF. CDR3 DNA: TGCGCCAGCAGCGACACAGGGGCGGGTTACAATGAGCAGTTCTTC.

Remarks on this clonotype: A much larger clone differs by one base, so this may be a read error. The CDR3 bases are TGTGCCAGCAGTGAGCCGGTAGCTTTCTTT. Translating gives CASSEPVAFF. The J gene is TRBJ1-1, the V gene TRBV2, with D uncertain. The CDR3 totals 10 residues. V gave up 3 bases and J gave up 10 bases, with 6 bases separating them. Germline V gene data show CDR1 as SNHLY and CDR2 as FYNNEI. Filled out from reference TRBV2 and TRBJ1-1, the complete variable domain reads EPEVTQTPSHQVTQMGQEVILRCVPISNHLYFYWYRQILGQKVEFLVSFYNNEISEKSEIFDDQFSVERPDGSNFTLKIRSTKLEDSAMYFCASSEPVAFFGQGTRLTVV.